This T cell receptor beta chain emerged from a study of response to subunit inactivated influenza vaccine. General study points: After each seasonal influenza vaccination, few new T cells are recruited, the authors suggested.

The CDR3 sequence is 15 residues long. V was shortened by 0 bases and J by 4 bases, with 13 bases between the two germline ends. Germline-derived CDR1 and CDR2 are SGHKS and YYEKEE (reference sequence). TCRdb processed the RT-PCR reads anew with MiXCR; each CDR3 protein has one entry. The profile covers approximately 500,000 distinct CDR3 sequences, with about an eighth appearing a single time and 13% taken by the ten largest. This clonotype was counted a few times. The antigen is not known. The genes are TRBV5-5 and TRBJ1-1, with D tentatively TRBD1 (5 bases). The clonotype comes from a man aged 45-65 years who received an inactivated influenza vaccine. The sample in question was PBMCs from blood, obtained 45 days after vaccination. CDR3 in DNA: TGTGCCAGCAGCTTGGGTTGGCAGGGCGGCACTGAAGCTTTCTTT. It yields the protein CASSLGWQGGTEAFF.